The rows below give T cell receptor beta chains drawn from one sample of a study of radiation and T cells in renal cell carcinoma. Assay used: immunoSEQ multiplex PCR; TCRdb lists only in-frame clones, some missing. The table records 70,000 to 100,000 clones, around 85% of them present only once. The material was blood, obtained from a patient whose treatment included radiotherapy and nephrectomy. The source is a woman aged 45-59 years with renal cell carcinoma. Each CDR3 is given with its conserved first and last residue. The order of the fields is D gene, V gene, clone size, J gene, CDR3 protein, CDR3 DNA. D genes are given only for firm matches. Clone size is not always given. Where it is, it says once, few, many or a class for expanded clones.

.	TRBV7-2	few	TRBJ1-5	CASSQYADQPQHF	TGTGCCAGCAGCCAATACGCGGATCAGCCCCAGCATTTT
TRBD2	TRBV5-1	.	TRBJ2-3	CASSSRLAEHVTDTQYF	TGCGCCAGCAGCTCTCGACTAGCGGAGCATGTCACAGATACGCAGTATTTT
.	TRBV9	.	TRBJ2-3	CASSVAHRTSPPDTQYF	TGTGCCAGCAGCGTCGCCCACAGGACATCCCCTCCAGATACGCAGTATTTT
TRBD1	TRBV11-2	once	TRBJ2-3	CASSRDRDTDTQYF	TGTGCCAGCAGCCGGGACAGGGACACAGATACGCAGTATTTT
.	TRBV6-5	.	TRBJ2-3	CASSLRLGDTQYF	TGTGCCAGCAGCCTAAGATTGGGGGATACGCAGTATTTT
.	TRBV9	.	TRBJ2-3	CASSVFGGVSDTQYF	TGTGCCAGCAGCGTATTCGGGGGCGTTTCAGATACGCAGTATTTT
.	TRBV18	once	TRBJ2-1	CASSSGTNSYNEQFF	TGTGCCAGCTCCTCCGGGACCAACTCCTACAATGAGCAGTTCTTC
TRBD1	TRBV27	.	TRBJ2-3	CASSGDRADTQYF	TGTGCCAGCAGTGGGGACAGGGCTGATACGCAGTATTTT
.	TRBV15	.	TRBJ2-7	CATSRGDLRYEQYF	TGTGCCACCAGCAGGGGGGACTTGCGCTACGAGCAGTACTTC
.	TRBV18	.	TRBJ1-6	CASSPRDSPLHF	TGTGCCAGCTCACCTCGGGATTCACCCCTCCACTTT
.	TRBV27	.	TRBJ1-5	CASSLSTGYSNQPQHF	TGTGCCAGCAGTTTATCGACAGGTTATAGCAATCAGCCCCAGCATTTT
TRBD1	TRBV27	.	TRBJ1-3	CASSPDRVSGNTIYF	TGTGCCAGCAGTCCGGACAGGGTCTCTGGAAACACCATATATTTT
.	TRBV20-1	few	TRBJ1-1	CSASVAEAFF	TGCAGTGCCAGTGTCGCTGAAGCTTTCTTT
.	TRBV2	many	TRBJ1-1	CASSDGSNTEAFF	TGTGCCAGCAGTGATGGGTCCAACACTGAAGCTTTCTTT
TRBD1	TRBV6-6	.	TRBJ2-2	CASSIQGARTGELFF	TGTGCCAGCAGCATTCAGGGGGCACGCACCGGGGAGCTGTTTTTT
TRBD1	TRBV5-1	.	TRBJ2-3	CASSSGQGVTDTQYF	TGCGCCAGCAGCTCGGGACAGGGAGTCACAGATACGCAGTATTTT
TRBD1	TRBV27	.	TRBJ2-7	CASSHYGDRMREQYF	TGTGCCAGCAGTCACTATGGGGACAGGATGAGGGAGCAGTACTTC
.	TRBV4-3	once	TRBJ1-5	CASSQEGDNQPQHF	TGCGCCAGCAGCCAAGAAGGAGATAATCAGCCCCAGCATTTT
.	TRBV18	.	TRBJ2-7	CASSPSQGGPLYF	TGTGCCAGCTCACCATCACAAGGGGGGCCCTTGTACTTC
.	TRBV5-4	.	TRBJ2-3	CASSPPSTDTQYF	TGTGCCAGCAGCCCGCCCAGCACAGATACGCAGTATTTT
TRBD1	TRBV10-3	.	TRBJ2-5	CAISEEGGGETQYF	TGTGCCATCAGTGAGGAAGGGGGCGGAGAGACCCAGTACTTC
.	TRBV27	.	TRBJ2-7	CASSLVIGYEQYF	TGTGCCAGCAGTTTAGTCATTGGGTACGAGCAGTACTTC
TRBD2	TRBV10-3	.	TRBJ2-1	CVTSGDPSSYNEQFF	TGTGTGACTAGCGGCGACCCCAGCTCCTACAATGAGCAGTTCTTC
TRBD1	TRBV5-1	.	TRBJ1-6	CASSLGQGRSPLHF	TGCGCCAGCAGCTTGGGACAGGGGCGGTCACCCCTCCACTTT
.	TRBV7-2	.	TRBJ1-3	CASSLGGRGNTIYF	TGTGCCAGCAGCTTAGGGGGTCGGGGAAACACCATATATTTT
.	TRBV2	once	TRBJ1-4	CASGKIQGANEKLFF	TGTGCCAGCGGAAAAATACAGGGTGCTAATGAAAAACTGTTTTTT
.	TRBV6-5	.	TRBJ2-1	CASGMFNEQFF	TGTGCCAGCGGGATGTTCAATGAGCAGTTCTTC
.	TRBV7-2	.	TRBJ1-3	CASSVNPGDSGNTIYF	TGTGCCAGCAGCGTCAACCCGGGCGACTCTGGAAACACCATATATTTT
TRBD2	TRBV4-3	.	TRBJ2-5	CASSHVSSGGEETQYF	TGCGCCAGCAGCCACGTTTCTAGCGGGGGGGAAGAGACCCAGTACTTC
.	TRBV5-1	.	TRBJ2-6	CASSLTRVGANVLTF	TGCGCCAGCAGCCTCACCCGGGTTGGGGCCAACGTCCTGACTTTC
.	TRBV7-2	.	TRBJ2-7	CASSTRGGEQYF	TGTGCCAGCAGTACTCGAGGTGGGGAGCAGTACTTC